Reported below is one T cell receptor (beta chain). With V trimmed by 8 bases and J by 2 bases, 9 bases remained unmatched. This CDR3 region has 14 residues. Per germline, CDR1 MNHEY and CDR2 SVGAGI. This entry comes from a study of cytomegalovirus exposure and HLA in healthy donors. Primers: 60 Vbeta forward and 13 Jbeta reverse. Method: immunoSEQ multiplex PCR; TCRdb's copy keeps in-frame clones and lacks some. In total, the table holds 140,000 to 150,000 clones. The sample was PBMCs. The source of this sequence is a male donor in good health and CMV-seronegative. The chain uses TRBV6-5 and TRBJ2-7; 7 bases match TRBD2. CDR3 in amino acids: CASFGGVAPYEQYF. CDR3 sequence (DNA): TGTGCCAGCTTTGGGGGGGTGGCTCCCTACGAGCAGTACTTC.